One and the same sample provided the 22 T cell receptor beta chains below, sequenced in a study of cytomegalovirus exposure and HLA in healthy donors. Amplification used 60 Vbeta primers and 13 Jbeta primers. The repertoire was sequenced with immunoSEQ multiplex PCR; TCRdb's copy has only in-frame clones and lacks some. The top ten clones hold about 0.47% of a sample with around 210,000 clones, around 80% of them seen once. Sequencing input: PBMCs. The receptors shown here come from a boy younger than 18 in good health and CMV-seronegative.

The chain recombines TRBV29-1 with TRBJ2-1; D is unresolved. The CDR3 extends over 14 amino acids. The V and J ends lost 4 bases and 15 bases respectively, with 25 bases between them. The germline V gene encodes CDR1 SQVTM and CDR2 ANQGSEA. CDR3 protein: CSVVKVVDTTMMFF. The CDR3 bases are TGCAGCGTTGTGAAGGTGGTTGATACTACAATGATGTTCTTC.

V usage is TRBV7-8 and J usage is TRBJ2-1, with 8 bases aligning to TRBD2. The CDR3 consists of 18 residues. The V segment lost 7 bases and the J segment 1 base; nucleotides outside the gene matches: 15. Germline CDR1 is SGHVS and CDR2 is FQNEAQ. This CDR3 is CASTSPRAGAKSYNEQFF. The CDR3, as DNA: TGTGCCAGCACCTCACCTAGAGCGGGAGCAAAGTCCTACAATGAGCAGTTCTTC.

This clone has only a few counts. This chain joins TRBV13 and TRBJ2-7; D not certain. The CDR3 contains 13 residues. V lost 5 bases to trimming and J lost 0 bases, with 8 bases between them. The germline V gene has CDR1 PRHDT and CDR2 FYEKMQ (reference sequence). DNA of the CDR3: TGTGCCAGCAGCCGATATAGCTCCTACGAGCAGTACTTC. Translation: CASSRYSSYEQYF.

V and J are TRBV7-9 and TRBJ2-7; TRBD1 matches at 9 bases. Germline assignment: CDR1 SEHNR and CDR2 FQNEAQ (reference sequence). J lost 6 bases, V lost 4 bases, and 7 bases had no gene match. The CDR3 is 14 residues long. The CDR3 here is CASSSPDRGSEQYF. CDR3 nucleotides: TGTGCCAGCAGCTCCCCGGACAGGGGATCCGAGCAGTACTTC.

This chain uses TRBV7-8 with TRBJ2-7, with a possible D match to TRBD1 (5 bases). The CDR3 loop spans 13 amino acids. Germline loops: CDR1 SGHVS, CDR2 FQNEAQ. Trimming took 5 bases from V and 5 from J, leaving 13 bases between them. This CDR3 is CASSPRQPHEQYF. The CDR3 DNA sequence: TGTGCCAGCAGCCCAAGACAGCCCCACGAGCAGTACTTC.

CDR3 in amino acids: CAISVVGRAGEAFF. CDR3 in DNA: TGTGCCATCAGTGTGGTTGGCAGGGCGGGAGAAGCTTTCTTT. V gene TRBV10-3 combines with J gene TRBJ1-1, with D maybe TRBD1 (5 bases). The CDR3 contains 14 residues. Germline V CDR1 and CDR2: ENHRY, SYGVKD. The V end was cut by 4 bases, the J end by 8 bases, with 17 bases between.

The chain combines TRBV11-2 with TRBJ2-7, with 11 bases identical to TRBD2. The CDR3 covers 15 residues. Germline V gene data show CDR1 as SGHAT and CDR2 as FQNNGV. V lost 5 bases to trimming and J lost 6 bases; unmatched junction nucleotides: 9. CDR3 in amino acids: CASSPQLAGVSEQYF. CDR3 DNA sequence: TGTGCCAGCAGCCCCCAACTAGCGGGAGTAAGCGAGCAGTACTTC.

The chain combines TRBV2 with TRBJ2-1; the D gene is possibly TRBD2 (7 bases). With 2 bases removed from V and 3 bases from J, the gap between germline ends came to 14 bases. Germline values: CDR1 SNHLY, CDR2 FYNNEI. CDR3 length equals 16 residues. DNA of the CDR3: TGTGCCAGCAGTGAACCCGGCGGGGGCGGCTACAATGAGCAGTTCTTC. It codes for CASSEPGGGGYNEQFF. Supplemented by reference TRBV2 and TRBJ2-1, the full variable domain reads EPEVTQTPSHQVTQMGQEVILRCVPISNHLYFYWYRQILGQKVEFLVSFYNNEISEKSEIFDDQFSVERPDGSNFTLKIRSTKLEDSAMYFCASSEPGGGGYNEQFFGPGTRLTVL.

This clone was counted a few times. The chain employs TRBV7-9 and TRBJ1-1; possible D gene TRBD1, 6 bases. The CDR3 has 15 residues. Germline V lookup: CDR1 SEHNR, CDR2 FQNEAQ (reference sequence). V lost 0 bases and J 9 bases, leaving 17 bases between the germline ends. CDR3: CASSLAPRRGSQAFF. In DNA, the CDR3 is TGTGCCAGCAGCTTAGCGCCCCGCAGGGGAAGTCAAGCTTTCTTT.

The rearrangement joins TRBV7-9 to TRBJ2-1; D possibly corresponds to TRBD2 (5 bases). Per the germline V gene, CDR1 is SEHNR and CDR2 is FQNEAQ (reference sequence). V was clipped by 2 bases and J by 10 bases, with 12 bases between them. The CDR3 spans 13 residues. The CDR3: CASSLLFGEEQFF. The CDR3 bases are TGTGCCAGCAGCTTACTTTTCGGGGAAGAGCAGTTCTTC. The whole variable domain, remainder taken from reference TRBV7-9 and TRBJ2-1, is DTGVSQNPRHKITKRGQNVTFRCDPISEHNRLYWYRQTLGQGPEFLTYFQNEAQLEKSRLLSDRFSAERPKGSFSTLEIQRTEQGDSAMYLCASSLLFGEEQFFGPGTRLTVL.

V is TRBV9 and J is TRBJ1-2; 9 bases match TRBD1. The CDR3 extends over 14 amino acids. J gave up 10 bases and V 2 bases, and 9 bases lay outside the gene matches. Germline values: CDR1 SGDLS, CDR2 YYNGEE. The CDR3 nucleotides read TGTGCCAGCAGCGTTATGGGACAGGGTAGCTCCTACACCTTC. It is translated as CASSVMGQGSSYTF.

As to this clone: The sample contains more than one DNA sequence encoding this CDR3. The chain recombines TRBV5-1 with TRBJ2-7; 9 bases are a match to TRBD2. This CDR3 spans 15 amino acids. Germline trimming cut 2 bases from V and 4 bases from J; bases unmatched to any gene: 7. Germline V lookup: CDR1 SGHRS, CDR2 YFSETQ. The chain's CDR3 is CASSLAGGERYEQYF. In DNA form, the CDR3 reads TGCGCCAGCAGCTTAGCGGGGGGAGAGAGGTACGAGCAGTACTTC.

A single count supports this clone. V gene TRBV6-5 combines with J gene TRBJ1-2, with TRBD1 as a possible D gene (6 bases). Trimming shortened V by 7 bases and J by 4 bases, and 19 bases separated the two germline ends. The length of the CDR3 is 15 residues. Germline loops: CDR1 MNHEY, CDR2 SVGAGI. The CDR3 here is CASIKQGRTTYGYTF. The CDR3 DNA reads as TGTGCCAGCATTAAACAGGGCCGGACCACCTATGGCTACACCTTC.

The chain links TRBV2 to TRBJ1-4; TRBD1 agrees at 7 bases. The CDR3 consists of 13 residues. Per germline, CDR1 SNHLY and CDR2 FYNNEI. V shed 8 bases and J 10 bases; nucleotides not matched to a gene: 10. CDR3 amino acids: CASSGDSGGKLFF. CDR3 sequence (DNA): TGTGCCAGCTCCGGGGACAGTGGCGGAAAACTGTTTTTT.

The rearrangement joins TRBV9 to TRBJ2-7; TRBD1 matches 9 bases. This CDR3 comprises 14 residues. The germline CDR1 and CDR2 sequences are SGDLS and YYNGEE. J gave up 3 bases and V 4 bases, and 5 bases lay outside the gene matches. The CDR3 is CASSKMTGGYEQYF. CDR3 bases: TGTGCCAGCAGCAAAATGACAGGGGGCTACGAGCAGTACTTC.

The V and J genes are TRBV7-2 and TRBJ1-2, with TRBD1 as a possible D gene (5 bases). Trimming left V 5 bases short and J 3 bases short, with 22 bases between. CDR3 length equals 17 residues. Germline V CDR1 and CDR2: SGHTA, FQGNSA. Here the CDR3 reads CASSQPSPGVDYYGYTF. The CDR3 nucleotides are TGTGCCAGCAGCCAACCCTCTCCGGGGGTGGATTACTATGGCTACACCTTC.

This clone has just a few counts. The chain is built from TRBV5-4 and TRBJ2-1; TRBD1 matches at 7 bases. CDR3 size: 15 residues. Germline CDR1 reads SGHNT; CDR2 reads YYREEE (reference sequence). The junction had 6 bases not matched to a gene; V was cut back by 2 bases and J by 4 bases. In nucleotides, the CDR3 is TGTGCCAGCAGCTTTGACAGGGCCGCATACAATGAGCAGTTCTTC. Encoded protein: CASSFDRAAYNEQFF.

CDR3 coding DNA: TGTGCCTGGAGACCGAGGGTGGCCAATGAGCAGTTCTTC. Translating gives CAWRPRVANEQFF. This rearrangement joins TRBV30 to TRBJ2-1; D is possibly TRBD2 (5 bases). Trimming left V 3 bases short and J 6 bases short, with 12 bases between. Germline loops: CDR1 GTSNPN, CDR2 SVGIG (reference sequence). This CDR3 region has 13 residues.

For the CDR3, the DNA is TGCGCCAGCAGCCAATTGGTACAGGGGGACTATGGCTACACCTTC. Translated, it gives CASSQLVQGDYGYTF. The chain recombines TRBV4-1 with TRBJ1-2; TRBD1 matches 8 bases. With 2 bases clipped from V and 3 bases from J, the junction kept 5 bases outside the gene matches. The CDR3 length is 15 residues. Germline values: CDR1 MGHRA, CDR2 YSYEKL.

The chain joins TRBV5-1 to TRBJ2-3, with 13 bases aligning to TRBD2. The CDR3 loop spans 19 amino acids. Germline-derived CDR1 and CDR2 are SGHRS and YFSETQ. V was clipped by 0 bases and J by 1 base; unmatched bases: 8. The CDR3 DNA follows: TGCGCCAGCAGCTTGGTTCGGACTAGCGGGAGTAGCGGCACAGATACGCAGTATTTT. Amino acid sequence: CASSLVRTSGSSGTDTQYF. Variable domain in full (rest from reference TRBV5-1 and TRBJ2-3): KAGVTQTPRYLIKTRGQQVTLSCSPISGHRSVSWYQQTPGQGLQFLFEYFSETQRNKGNFPGRFSGRQFSNSRSEMNVSTLELGDSALYLCASSLVRTSGSSGTDTQYFGPGTRLTVL.

With respect to this clone: This sample also contains other DNA sequences that code for the same CDR3. The chain has TRBV5-1 and TRBJ1-6; D perhaps matches TRBD1 (5 bases). The germline CDR1 and CDR2 sequences are SGHRS and YFSETQ. Trimming left V 0 bases short and J 6 bases short, with 7 bases between. There are 14 residues in the CDR3. This chain's CDR3 is CASSLEGSNSPLHF. The CDR3 DNA is TGCGCCAGCAGCTTGGAGGGGTCTAATTCACCCCTCCACTTT.

This clone was observed a handful of times. The chain links TRBV30 to TRBJ1-4; D not resolved. The CDR3 sequence is 13 residues long. Trimming pared 3 bases from V and 8 bases from J, leaving 13 bases between. CDR1 GTSNPN and CDR2 SVGIG come from the germline V gene (reference sequence). The CDR3: CAWRGHHPEKLFF. The CDR3 DNA is TGTGCCTGGAGGGGCCACCATCCGGAAAAACTGTTTTTT.